This T cell receptor (beta chain) was captured in a study of blood T cells in healthy people across ages. Findings of the study overall: Getting older went along with TCR beta diversity per million T cells dropping roughly linearly. There were more naive CD4+ cells and higher diversity in long-lived donors than in aged donors.

V dropped 2 bases and J dropped 2; count of bases not matched to a gene: 8. Per germline, CDR1 DFQATT and CDR2 SNEGSKA (reference sequence). The CDR3 loop spans 15 amino acids. A second PCR, run for 7 to 11 cycles, used a sample-barcoded 5' primer plus a J-beta primer mix. TCRdb reanalysed the 5' RACE reads using MiXCR and keeps one entry per CDR3 protein. The sample includes 1.4 million or so distinct CDR3 sequences, 35% to 45% of them seen just once. Concerning this clonotype itself: Its specificity is unknown.

This TCR came from a young woman in good health. The sequencing sample was made of blood. The genes are TRBV20-1 and TRBJ2-7; 8 bases are a match to TRBD2. The CDR3 DNA follows: TGCAGTGCTAGACGTGCGGCGGGAGGTACCTACGAGCAGTACTTC. Residues: CSARRAAGGTYEQYF.